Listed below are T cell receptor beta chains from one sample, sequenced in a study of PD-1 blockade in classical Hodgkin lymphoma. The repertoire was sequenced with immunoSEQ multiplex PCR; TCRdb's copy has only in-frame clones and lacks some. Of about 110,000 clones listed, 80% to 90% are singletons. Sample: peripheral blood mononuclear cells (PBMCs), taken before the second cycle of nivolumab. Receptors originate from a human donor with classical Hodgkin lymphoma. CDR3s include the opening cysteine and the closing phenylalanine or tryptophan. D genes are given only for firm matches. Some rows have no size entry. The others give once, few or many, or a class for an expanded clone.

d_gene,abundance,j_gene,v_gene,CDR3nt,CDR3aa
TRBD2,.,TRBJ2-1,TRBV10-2,TGCGCCAGCAGTCGAAAGCTACTAGCGGGGATTCTATACTACAATGAGCAGTTCTTC,CASSRKLLAGILYYNEQFF
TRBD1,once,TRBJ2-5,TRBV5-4,TGTGCCAGCAGCTCCGTTAAGGGACAGGGAGAAGAGACCCAGTACTTC,CASSSVKGQGEETQYF
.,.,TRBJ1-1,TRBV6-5,TGTGCCAGCAGTTACGAGTTGAACACTGAAGCTTTCTTT,CASSYELNTEAFF
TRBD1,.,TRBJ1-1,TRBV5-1,TGCGCCAGCAGCTTGGAAAGACAGGGGTTTCGAACTGAAGCTTTCTTT,CASSLERQGFRTEAFF
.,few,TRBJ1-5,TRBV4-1,TGCGCCAGCAGCCACCAACCCCTCAAAGAAAGTGTTAATCAGCCCCAGCATTTT,CASSHQPLKESVNQPQHF
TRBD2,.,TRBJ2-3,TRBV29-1,TGCAGCGTTCAAAACGGTGCGGGAGGGCCAGATACGCAGTATTTT,CSVQNGAGGPDTQYF
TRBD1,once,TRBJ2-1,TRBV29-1,TGCAGCGTTGAGCCCGGGACAGGGAACTACAATGAGCAGTTCTTC,CSVEPGTGNYNEQFF
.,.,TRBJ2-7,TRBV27,TGTGCCAGCAGTTTACGGGGAATCTACGAGCAGTACTTC,CASSLRGIYEQYF
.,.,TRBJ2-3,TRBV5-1,TGCGCCAGCAGCCCCCGTACTAAGGACCCAGATACGCAGTATTTT,CASSPRTKDPDTQYF
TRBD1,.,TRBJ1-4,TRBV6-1,TGTGCCAGCAGTGAAGGGACAGGGTTTAATGAAAAACTGTTTTTT,CASSEGTGFNEKLFF
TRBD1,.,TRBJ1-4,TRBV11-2,TGTGCCAGCAGCCCGGGACAGGGAAGTCCTAATGAAAAACTGTTTTTT,CASSPGQGSPNEKLFF